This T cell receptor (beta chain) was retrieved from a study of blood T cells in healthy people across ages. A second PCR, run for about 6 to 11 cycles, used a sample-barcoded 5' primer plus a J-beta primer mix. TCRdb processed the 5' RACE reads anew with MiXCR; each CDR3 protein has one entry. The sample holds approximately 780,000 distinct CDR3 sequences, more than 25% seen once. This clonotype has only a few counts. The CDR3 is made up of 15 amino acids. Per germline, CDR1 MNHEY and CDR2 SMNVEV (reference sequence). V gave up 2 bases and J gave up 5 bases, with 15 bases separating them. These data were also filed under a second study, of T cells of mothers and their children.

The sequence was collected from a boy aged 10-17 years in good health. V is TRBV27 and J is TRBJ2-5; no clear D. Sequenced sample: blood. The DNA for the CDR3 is TGTGCCAGCAGTTTAACGGTCCTAGGGCGGGAGACCCAGTACTTC. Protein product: CASSLTVLGRETQYF.